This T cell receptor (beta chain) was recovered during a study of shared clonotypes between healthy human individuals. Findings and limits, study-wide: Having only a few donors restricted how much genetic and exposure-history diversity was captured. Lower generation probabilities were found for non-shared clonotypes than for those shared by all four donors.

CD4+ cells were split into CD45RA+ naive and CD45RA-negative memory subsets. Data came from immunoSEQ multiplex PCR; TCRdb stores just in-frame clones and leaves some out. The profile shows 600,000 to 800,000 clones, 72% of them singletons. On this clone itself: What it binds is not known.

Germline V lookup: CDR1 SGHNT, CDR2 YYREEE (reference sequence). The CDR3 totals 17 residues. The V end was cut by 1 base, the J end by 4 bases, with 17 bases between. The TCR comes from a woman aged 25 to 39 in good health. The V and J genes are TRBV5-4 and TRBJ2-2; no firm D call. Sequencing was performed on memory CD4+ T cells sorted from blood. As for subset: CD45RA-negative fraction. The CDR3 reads CASSLQVGWSGTGELFF. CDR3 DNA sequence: TGTGCCAGCAGCTTGCAAGTGGGATGGTCTGGCACCGGGGAGCTGTTTTTT.